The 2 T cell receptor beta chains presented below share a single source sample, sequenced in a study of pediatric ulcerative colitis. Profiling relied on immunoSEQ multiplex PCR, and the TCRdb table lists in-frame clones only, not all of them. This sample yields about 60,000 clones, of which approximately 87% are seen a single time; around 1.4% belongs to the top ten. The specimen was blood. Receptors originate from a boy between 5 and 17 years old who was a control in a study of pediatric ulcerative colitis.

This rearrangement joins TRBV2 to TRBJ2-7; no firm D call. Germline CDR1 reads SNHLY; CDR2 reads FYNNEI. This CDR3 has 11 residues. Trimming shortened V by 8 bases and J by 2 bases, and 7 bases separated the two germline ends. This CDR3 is CASWEAYEQYF. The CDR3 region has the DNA TGTGCCAGCTGGGAAGCCTACGAGCAGTACTTC.

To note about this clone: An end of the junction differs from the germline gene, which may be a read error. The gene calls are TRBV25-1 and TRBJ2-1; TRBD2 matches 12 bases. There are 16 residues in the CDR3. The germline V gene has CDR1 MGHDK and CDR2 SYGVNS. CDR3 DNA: TGTGCCAGCAGTGCCCCGAAGGGGGCTAGCGGGAGGGCCGTTGTCTTC. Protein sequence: CASSAPKGASGRAVVF.